These T cell receptor beta chains were read from a single sample in a study of T cell responses to AZD1222 COVID-19 vaccine. Produced via immunoSEQ multiplex PCR; TCRdb's table is partial and in-frame only. The data show over 150,000 clones, about nine tenths seen once. The sequencing used peripheral blood, collected on day 0 of AZD1222 vaccination. The receptors shown here come from an adult in good health. CDR3s include the opening cysteine and the closing phenylalanine or tryptophan. D genes are given only for firm matches. Size is stated for part of the rows, as once, few or many counts, or as a class when the clone is expanded.

>TRBD2|16|TRBJ2-1|once|TRBV5-1
TGCGCCAGCAGCGGCGCGGGGGTTAGGGCCTACAATGAGCAGTTCTTC
CASSGAGVRAYNEQFF
>.|12|TRBJ1-2|.|TRBV11-2
TGTGCCAGCAGCCCCCAGGGAGGTGGCTACACCTTC
CASSPQGGGYTF
>.|14|TRBJ1-1|once|TRBV4-1
TGCGCCAGCAGCCAAGTGGGGGGCGTCACTGAAGCTTTCTTT
CASSQVGGVTEAFF
>.|14|TRBJ2-3|.|TRBV5-6
TGTGCCAGCAGCTTGGGGGCGGGTGCAGATACGCAGTATTTT
CASSLGAGADTQYF
>.|13|TRBJ1-4|few|TRBV5-1
TGCGCCAGCAGCGCGGGAGAAAGGGAAAAACTGTTTTTT
CASSAGEREKLFF
>.|15|TRBJ2-1|.|TRBV11-1
TGTGCCAGCAGCGCGGACAGCCCGTCCTACAATGAGCAGTTCTTC
CASSADSPSYNEQFF
>.|15|TRBJ1-1|.|TRBV5-1
TGCGCCAGCAGCTACTCAGGGGCTGGGGACACTGAAGCTTTCTTT
CASSYSGAGDTEAFF
>.|10|TRBJ2-5|.|TRBV29-1
TGCAGCGCTATACAAGAGACCCAGTACTTC
CSAIQETQYF
>.|12|TRBJ1-2|.|TRBV3-1/TRBV3-2
TGTGCCAGCAGCCCGGGACTCTATGGCTACACCTTC
CASSPGLYGYTF
>TRBD1|16|TRBJ1-6|once|TRBV28
TGTGCCAGCAGTTCTTACAGGGGAACCTATAATTCACCCCTCCACTTT
CASSSYRGTYNSPLHF
>TRBD1|13|TRBJ1-3|.|TRBV5-1
TGCGCCAGCAGCTCCCACAGGGGGGACACCATATATTTT
CASSSHRGDTIYF
>.|15|TRBJ2-7|.|TRBV4-1
TGCGCCAGCAGCCAGCAAATTCTTTATGGCTACGAGCAGTACTTC
CASSQQILYGYEQYF
>.|14|TRBJ1-3|.|TRBV11-2
TGTGCCAGCAGCTTAAGGCCCACTGGAAACACCATATATTTT
CASSLRPTGNTIYF
>.|16|TRBJ2-7|.|TRBV7-2
TGTGCCAGCAGCTTAGCACCCCCTCCGGACGGACGCCAGGTGTACTTC
CASSLAPPPDGRQVYF
>.|13|TRBJ2-5|.|TRBV28
TGTGCCAGCAGTTTTGACCGCCAAGAGACCCAGTACTTC
CASSFDRQETQYF
>TRBD1|15|TRBJ2-7|.|TRBV19
TGTGCCAGTAGTATGGGACAGGGGGAGACCTACGAGCAGTACTTC
CASSMGQGETYEQYF
>.|15|TRBJ1-3|.|TRBV11-2
TGTGCCAGCAGCTCCCCGGGGGGCTCTGGAAACACCATATATTTT
CASSSPGGSGNTIYF
>.|16|TRBJ2-3|.|TRBV15
TGTGCCACCAGCAATGGGAAACAGGGGGAGGGAGATACGCAGTATTTT
CATSNGKQGEGDTQYF
>.|15|TRBJ1-5|.|TRBV4-1
TGCGCCAGCAGCCCCTATCCGGATAGCAATCAGCCCCAGCATTTT
CASSPYPDSNQPQHF
>TRBD2|16|TRBJ2-5|.|TRBV5-1
TGCGCCAGCAGCTTGGGAATTAGCGGGGTCAGGGAGACCCAGTACTTC
CASSLGISGVRETQYF
>.|14|TRBJ2-7|.|TRBV3-1/TRBV3-2
TGTGCCAGCAGCCAAGACCCAGGGACTTACGAGCAGTACTTC
CASSQDPGTYEQYF
>.|12|TRBJ2-5|.|TRBV29-1
TGCAGCGTTGACCTTGGGGCAGAGACCCAGTACTTC
CSVDLGAETQYF
>.|15|TRBJ2-7|few|TRBV3-1/TRBV3-2
TGTGCCAGCAGCCTAATGGGACAGCGGGACTACGAGCAGTACTTC
CASSLMGQRDYEQYF
>TRBD1|15|TRBJ1-5|.|TRBV5-6
TGTGCCAGCAGCTTGGGACAGGGATCAAATCAGCCCCAGCATTTT
CASSLGQGSNQPQHF
>.|15|TRBJ1-1|.|TRBV6-5
TGTGCCAGCAGCCGCGGCGACAGGTTGAACACTGAAGCTTTCTTT
CASSRGDRLNTEAFF
>.|17|TRBJ1-1|.|TRBV28
TGTGCCAGCACCTCACTAGTCCGGGACCGGGGCCTCACTGAAGCTTTCTTT
CASTSLVRDRGLTEAFF
>.|11|TRBJ2-3|.|TRBV2
TGTGCCACCTCTCAGGGTGATACGCAGTATTTT
CATSQGDTQYF
>TRBD1|14|TRBJ1-6|.|TRBV7-3
TGTGCCAGCAGCCCGGGACAGCAGAATTCACCCCTCCACTTT
CASSPGQQNSPLHF
>TRBD1|15|TRBJ1-5|.|TRBV19
TGTGCCAGTAGCGCCTACAGGGGAGGCAATCAGCCCCAGCATTTT
CASSAYRGGNQPQHF
>.|18|TRBJ1-2|.|TRBV7-2
TGTGCCAGCAGCTTAGCGGCGCAGGGCCCACCTTTAAACTATGGCTACACCTTC
CASSLAAQGPPLNYGYTF
>.|14|TRBJ2-2|.|TRBV4-3
TGCGCCAGCAGCCAAGCGACAGGCGCCGGGGAGCTGTTTTTT
CASSQATGAGELFF
>TRBD1|15|TRBJ1-2|.|TRBV20-1
TGCAGTGCTAGTGGGGACAGGGGAGACGGCTATGGCTACACCTTC
CSASGDRGDGYGYTF
>TRBD1|17|TRBJ1-2|.|TRBV7-2
TGTGCCAGCAGCACAATGGCCCCGACAGGGGGAGGATATGGCTACACCTTC
CASSTMAPTGGGYGYTF
>TRBD1|16|TRBJ2-1|.|TRBV28
TGTGCCAGCAGTGCGGACAGGCAAAGCTCCTACAATGAGCAGTTCTTC
CASSADRQSSYNEQFF
>.|12|TRBJ1-4|.|TRBV11-2
TGTGCCAGCAGGTGGGGTAGTGAAAAACTGTTTTTT
CASRWGSEKLFF
>.|15|TRBJ1-2|.|TRBV27
TGTGCCAGCAGCCTATCGCCGGGGTCTGGTTTAGGCTACACCTTC
CASSLSPGSGLGYTF
>.|13|TRBJ1-6|few|TRBV28
TGTGCCAGCAGTAGCTCCTATAATTCACCCCTCCACTTT
CASSSSYNSPLHF
>.|13|TRBJ1-1|.|TRBV12-5
TGTGCTAGTGGTTTGACAGGGAGCACTGAAGCTTTCTTT
CASGLTGSTEAFF
>.|13|TRBJ2-7|.|TRBV28
TGTGCCAGCAGTTTCGATACAGGGTTCGAGCAGTACTTC
CASSFDTGFEQYF
>.|13|TRBJ1-6|.|TRBV25-1
TGTGCCAGCAGTGTGGGGGGCGTTTCACCCCTCCACTTT
CASSVGGVSPLHF
>.|16|TRBJ2-5|.|TRBV4-3
TGCGCCAGCAGCCAAGTTGGTACGGGTTTACAAGAGACCCAGTACTTC
CASSQVGTGLQETQYF
>.|15|TRBJ1-2|.|TRBV18
TGTGCCAGCTCACCACTCAGGGGAGCTCTTGATGGCTACACCTTC
CASSPLRGALDGYTF